The present entry profiles one T cell receptor beta chain with its context. The antigen remains unidentified. This sample stems from a study of OX40 agonist ivuxolimab in advanced cancers. Study at large: Patients took ivuxolimab, an agonistic anti-OX40 (CD134) antibody. Patients were treated with intravenous ivuxolimab, dosed at 0.01 to 10 mg/kg and infused every 2 weeks.

Findings and caveats of the study: With doses of 0.1 to 3.0 mg/kg, CD4+ and CD8+ blood T cells had undergone clonal expansion by week 6.

CDR1 is MGHDK, CDR2 SYGVNS, per germline. J was trimmed by 9 bases and V by 7 bases; bases with no gene match: 16. The CDR3 is 16 residues long. Profiled with immunoSEQ multiplex PCR; TCRdb holds only in-frame clones, not every one. The table includes 75,000 to 95,000 clones, roughly 86% detected once. The clonotype originates from an adult with an advanced solid tumor such as melanoma, head and neck, liver or kidney cancer. Sequences were derived from CD4+ or CD8+ T cells sorted from blood, sampled in a trial of the OX40 agonist ivuxolimab. The V gene is TRBV25-1, the J gene TRBJ2-1, with 9 bases fitting TRBD2. CDR3 nucleotide sequence: TGTGCCAGCACCAAATTGACCGGGACTAGCCTTTCTGAGCAGTTCTTC. Protein product: CASTKLTGTSLSEQFF.